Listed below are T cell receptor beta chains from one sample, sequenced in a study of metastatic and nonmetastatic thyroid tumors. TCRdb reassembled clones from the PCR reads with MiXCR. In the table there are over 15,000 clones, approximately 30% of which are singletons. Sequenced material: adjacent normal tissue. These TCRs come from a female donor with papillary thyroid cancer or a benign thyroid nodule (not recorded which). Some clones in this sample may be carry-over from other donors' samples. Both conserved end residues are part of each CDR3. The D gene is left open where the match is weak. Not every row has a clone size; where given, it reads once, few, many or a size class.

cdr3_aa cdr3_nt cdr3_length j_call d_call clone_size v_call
CASSSWTSVQETQYF TGTGCCAGCAGCTCCTGGACTAGCGTTCAAGAGACCCAGTACTTC 15 TRBJ2-5 TRBD2 many TRBV9
CASSLAGRGQETQYF TGTGCCAGCAGCTTGGCGGGCAGGGGGCAAGAGACCCAGTACTTC 15 TRBJ2-5 TRBD1 many TRBV5-4
CATSRGWTGAYEQYF TGTGCCACCAGCAGAGGCTGGACAGGAGCCTACGAGCAGTACTTC 15 TRBJ2-7 TRBD1 few TRBV15
CASSFGTGFEQYF TGTGCCAGCAGTTTTGGGACAGGGTTCGAGCAGTACTTC 13 TRBJ2-7 TRBD1 few TRBV27
CASSDPLREGGETQYF TGTGCCAGCAGTGATCCTTTGCGGGAGGGAGGAGAGACCCAGTACTTC 16 TRBJ2-5 TRBD2 - TRBV28
CASSLGDRVQPQHF TGTGCCAGCAGCTTAGGAGACAGGGTACAGCCCCAGCATTTT 14 TRBJ1-5 TRBD1 medium-sized TRBV7-9
CASSRALAAYEQYF TGCGCCAGCAGCCGTGCACTAGCGGCCTACGAGCAGTACTTC 14 TRBJ2-7 TRBD2 - TRBV4-3
CASSPDSGGYEQYF TGTGCCAGCAGTCCGGACTCAGGGGGCTACGAGCAGTACTTC 14 TRBJ2-7 TRBD1 medium-sized TRBV28
CASSLEGRINTIYF TGTGCCAGCAGCCTTGAGGGGCGTATAAACACCATATATTTT 14 TRBJ1-3 - - TRBV28
CASSADGYEQYF TGTGCCAGCAGCGCCGACGGATACGAGCAGTACTTC 12 TRBJ2-7 - many TRBV9
CASSFQDRGEQYF TGTGCCAGCAGCTTCCAGGACAGGGGGGAGCAGTACTTC 13 TRBJ2-7 TRBD1 - TRBV6-1
CASNSGSSYEQYF TGTGCCAGCAATAGCGGGAGCTCCTACGAGCAGTACTTC 13 TRBJ2-7 TRBD2 - TRBV6-2/TRBV6-3
CASSQSGIGTDTQYF TGCGCCAGCAGTCAGAGCGGGATCGGAACAGATACGCAGTATTTT 15 TRBJ2-3 TRBD2 few TRBV10-1
CASSYGGVADYEQYF TGTGCCAGCAGTTACGGAGGGGTGGCCGATTACGAGCAGTACTTC 15 TRBJ2-7 - medium-sized TRBV6-5
CASSPPPADTQYF TGTGCCAGCAGCCCCCCCCCGGCAGATACGCAGTATTTT 13 TRBJ2-3 - few TRBV14
CASSERDYGYTF TGTGCCAGCAGTGAAAGGGATTATGGCTACACCTTC 12 TRBJ1-2 - few TRBV6-1
CASSYWSGSGYEQYF TGTGCCAGCAGTTACTGGAGCGGGAGTGGGTACGAGCAGTACTTC 15 TRBJ2-7 TRBD2 - TRBV6-6